A single sample is the source of the 6 T cell receptor beta chains below, sequenced in a study of blood T cell repertoires in COVID-19. Measured with immunoSEQ multiplex PCR; TCRdb has only the in-frame clones, and not every one. The top ten clones hold around 5.2% of a sample with some 120,000 clones, approximately 81% of them seen once. Sequencing was done on a sample of peripheral blood. These receptor sequences come from a man aged 55 to 70 with acute or convalescent COVID-19.

In DNA, the CDR3 is TGTGCCAGCTCGAAAGACAGGGGTGAGAATGAGCAGTTCTTC. Its protein is CASSKDRGENEQFF. The chain employs TRBV18 and TRBJ2-1; 8 bases line up with TRBD1. Germline V gene lookup returns CDR1 KGHSH and CDR2 LQKENI. The V and J ends lost 6 bases and 7 bases, in that order; junction bases with no gene match: 8. This CDR3 has 14 amino acids.

The gene calls are TRBV3-1 (or the pseudogene TRBV3-2) and TRBJ2-7; D may be TRBD1 (5 bases). Trimming pared 3 bases from V and 1 base from J, leaving 13 bases between. There are 15 residues in the CDR3. Germline CDR1 is LGHDT and CDR2 is YNNKEL (reference sequence). This CDR3 is CASSHTQQGSYEQYF. CDR3 in DNA: TGTGCCAGCAGCCACACACAGCAGGGATCCTACGAGCAGTACTTC.

In DNA form, the CDR3 reads TGTGCCAGCAGTCGCCGGGGAATAAGGGATTCACCCCTCCACTTT. Translating gives CASSRRGIRDSPLHF. V gene TRBV6-5 combines with J gene TRBJ1-6; D gene uncertain. The germline V and J ends were trimmed by 5 bases and 8 bases, with 16 bases remaining between them. CDR3 length: 15 amino acids. Germline-derived CDR1 and CDR2 are MNHEY and SVGAGI.

The CDR3 nucleotides read TGTGCCAGCAGCTTAATTGTCGGAGGAGGAGAGACCCAGTACTTC. Translated, it gives CASSLIVGGGETQYF. The V call is TRBV11-2, the J call TRBJ2-5; possibly TRBD2 for D (5 bases). V shed 2 bases and J shed 4 bases, with 14 bases lying between them. The germline V gene encodes CDR1 SGHAT and CDR2 FQNNGV. The CDR3 length is 15 residues.

V gene TRBV28 combines with J gene TRBJ1-5; 7 bases match TRBD1. The CDR3 totals 14 residues. The V gene end was trimmed by 5 bases and the J gene end by 2 bases; junction bases not matched to a gene: 3. Germline V gene sequence: CDR1 MDHEN, CDR2 SYDVKM. CDR3 loop: CASSTTGGNQPQHF. Written as DNA, the CDR3 is TGTGCCAGCAGTACTACAGGGGGCAATCAGCCCCAGCATTTT.

This clone was detected only a few times. CDR3 nucleotides: TGTGCCAGCTCACCAGAGGGGACAGGGGTCAATGGCTACACCTTC. Protein product: CASSPEGTGVNGYTF. The chain recombines TRBV18 with TRBJ1-2; 10 positions agree with TRBD1. Germline loops: CDR1 KGHSH, CDR2 LQKENI. The V gene end was trimmed by 2 bases and the J gene end by 6 bases; junction bases not matched to a gene: 6. The CDR3 runs 15 residues.